A single sample is the source of the 8 T cell receptor beta chains below, sequenced in a study of OX40 agonist ivuxolimab in advanced cancers. Only in-frame clones appear in the TCRdb table, and some are missing; sequencing was by immunoSEQ multiplex PCR. The sample holds tens of thousands of clones, around 89% seen once. Specimen: CD4+ or CD8+ T cells sorted from blood, collected in a trial of the OX40 agonist ivuxolimab. The receptors were gathered from an adult with an advanced solid tumor such as melanoma, head and neck, liver or kidney cancer.

For the CDR3, the DNA is TGTGCCAGCAGCTTATCGGACAGCTCTGGAAACACCATATATTTT. Translated: CASSLSDSSGNTIYF. V usage is TRBV7-6 and J usage is TRBJ1-3; tentative D call: TRBD1 (6 bases). The ends were cut back, 2 bases at V and 0 bases at J, with 8 bases in the middle. Per germline, CDR1 SGHVS and CDR2 FNYEAQ. The length of the CDR3 is 15 residues.

This clone has just one count. The genes are TRBV13 and TRBJ1-5, with 7 nucleotides matching TRBD1. CDR1 is PRHDT, CDR2 FYEKMQ, per germline (reference sequence). V shed 0 bases, J shed 13 bases, and the junction held 6 bases outside the gene matches. The CDR3 spans 13 residues. CDR3 loop: CASSLGQGGQQHF. The DNA of the CDR3 is TGTGCCAGCAGCTTAGGCCAGGGGGGACAGCAGCATTTT.

The chain recombines TRBV9 with TRBJ1-1, with D possibly matching TRBD1 (6 bases). The CDR3 is made up of 14 amino acids. Germline-derived CDR1 and CDR2 are SGDLS and YYNGEE. V gave up 0 bases and J gave up 4 bases, with 10 bases separating them. The CDR3 bases are TGTGCCAGCAGCGTAGAGGGGGGCGGCACTGAAGCTTTCTTT. It translates to CASSVEGGGTEAFF.

V gene TRBV7-2 combines with J gene TRBJ1-4; no firm D call. V lost 4 bases and J lost 8, with 20 bases in between. Germline CDR1 and CDR2: SGHTA and FQGNSA. The CDR3 is 16 amino acids. CDR3 nucleotide sequence: TGTGCCAGCAGCTCAGAAATTGTTGGGCTGGGGGAAAAACTGTTTTTT. Its protein is CASSSEIVGLGEKLFF.

This chain links TRBV4-2 with TRBJ1-2; D possibly corresponds to TRBD1 (6 bases). CDR3 length: 13 amino acids. The V gene's germline CDR1 is LGHNA and CDR2 YNFKEQ. With 4 bases removed from V and 6 bases from J, the gap between germline ends came to 12 bases. CDR3 sequence (DNA): TGTGCCAGCAGCCCAGGGGCAGGGAATGGCTACACCTTC. Protein: CASSPGAGNGYTF.

V is TRBV28 and J is TRBJ2-1; 8 bases fit TRBD2. V lost 4 bases, J lost 6 bases, and 5 bases stayed unmatched. Per the germline V gene, CDR1 is MDHEN and CDR2 is SYDVKM. The CDR3 has 14 residues. Written as DNA, the CDR3 is TGTGCCAGCAGTTATGGGACTAGAGGCAATGAGCAGTTCTTC. It translates to CASSYGTRGNEQFF.

V gene TRBV9 combines with J gene TRBJ2-7, with D possibly being TRBD2 (6 bases). The CDR3 contains 14 residues. Germline-derived CDR1 and CDR2 are SGDLS and YYNGEE. V lost 0 bases to trimming and J lost 0 bases, with 7 bases between them. The CDR3 sequence is CASSVVGSSYEQYF. The DNA of the CDR3 is TGTGCCAGCAGCGTAGTCGGGAGCTCCTACGAGCAGTACTTC.

This clone was detected once. V gene TRBV4-1 combines with J gene TRBJ2-5, with D unclear. With the DNA end fitting TRBJ2-7 better, the J assignment may be wrong. The CDR3 sequence is 14 residues long. Germline assignment: CDR1 MGHRA and CDR2 YSYEKL. DNA for the CDR3: TGCGCCAGCAGCCAAGTTGTGGCAGCTTACGAGCAGTACTTC. Its translation: CASSQVVAAYEQYF.